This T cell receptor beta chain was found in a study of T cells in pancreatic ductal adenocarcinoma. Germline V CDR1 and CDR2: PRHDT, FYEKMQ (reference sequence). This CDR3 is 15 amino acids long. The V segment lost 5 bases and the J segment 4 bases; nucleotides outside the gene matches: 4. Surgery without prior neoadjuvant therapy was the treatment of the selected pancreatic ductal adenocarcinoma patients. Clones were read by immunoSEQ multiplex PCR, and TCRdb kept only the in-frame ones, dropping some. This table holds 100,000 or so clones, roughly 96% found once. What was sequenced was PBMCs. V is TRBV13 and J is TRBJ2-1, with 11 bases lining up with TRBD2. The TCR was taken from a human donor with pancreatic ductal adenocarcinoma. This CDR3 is CASSRGTSGYNEQFF. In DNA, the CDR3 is TGTGCCAGCAGCAGGGGGACTAGCGGTTACAATGAGCAGTTCTTC.